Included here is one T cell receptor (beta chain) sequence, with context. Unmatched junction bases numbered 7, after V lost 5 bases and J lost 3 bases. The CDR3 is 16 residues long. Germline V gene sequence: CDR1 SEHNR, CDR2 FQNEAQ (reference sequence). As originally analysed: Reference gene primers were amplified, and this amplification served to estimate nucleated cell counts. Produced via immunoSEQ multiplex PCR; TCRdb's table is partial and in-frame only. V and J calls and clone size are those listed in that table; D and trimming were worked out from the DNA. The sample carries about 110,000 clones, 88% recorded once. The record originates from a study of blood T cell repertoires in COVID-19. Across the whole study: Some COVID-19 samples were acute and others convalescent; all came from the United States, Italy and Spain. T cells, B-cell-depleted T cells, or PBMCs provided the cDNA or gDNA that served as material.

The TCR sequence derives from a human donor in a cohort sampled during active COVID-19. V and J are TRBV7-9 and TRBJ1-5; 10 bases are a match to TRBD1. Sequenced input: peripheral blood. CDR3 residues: CASSPGTGASNQPQHF. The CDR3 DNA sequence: TGTGCCAGCAGCCCAGGGACAGGGGCTTCCAATCAGCCCCAGCATTTT. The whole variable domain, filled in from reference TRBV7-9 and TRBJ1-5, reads DTGVSQNPRHKITKRGQNVTFRCDPISEHNRLYWYRQTLGQGPEFLTYFQNEAQLEKSRLLSDRFSAERPKGSFSTLEIQRTEQGDSAMYLCASSPGTGASNQPQHFGDGTRLSIL.